This TCR beta chain was captured by sequencing in a study of shared clonotypes between healthy human individuals (dated by TCRdb to the early 2020s). In the study overall: A few men and two women, aged 18 to 49 years, made up the cohort. Per donor, leukapheresis produced somewhere between about 0.94 and 9.5 billion PBMCs. Blood TCR repertoires of roughly five healthy adults were deeply sequenced to estimate repertoire size and the extent of clonotype sharing between individuals. To increase sequencing depth and limit assay-specific biases, TCR repertoire library preparation and sequencing were carried out by different laboratories using diverse techniques. Per donor, three plates each were used for CD4 naive and CD4 memory, two for CD8 naive, and one for CD8 memory. The full study reports these points: Clonotypes shared by all four sorted-subset donors showed higher generation probabilities than non-shared clonotypes. Sampling was restricted to blood, and TCR repertoires in tissue are likely to differ from TCR repertoires in blood. Because the study included a small number of donors, the genetic and exposure-history diversity represented was limited. Based on pairwise subsampling, the degree of clonotype sharing among donors was expected to be affected by sequencing depth. Naive subsets generally had larger estimated clonotype richness than memory subsets. Even with the large sequencing depth, rarefaction of the sorted-subset datasets indicated that sequencing was incomplete. About 5% of naive CD4, 3.5% of naive CD8, roughly 2.5% of memory CD4, and more than 0.35% of memory CD8 clonotypes were shared across a few donors.

Donors were healthy HIV-negative adults with no recently reported acute infections or vaccinations. All donors were Caucasian adults living in Nashville, Tennessee, USA. CD4+ T cells were enriched by magnetic negative selection, after which naive cells were positively selected on CD45RA and the negative fraction was taken as the memory subset. After blood collection by leukapheresis, PBMCs were isolated using Ficoll-Histopaque density gradient centrifugation and then cryopreserved in the vapor phase of liquid nitrogen. Purity and quantity of every magnetically sorted T cell population were checked by analytical flow cytometry. Genomic DNA was isolated from each sorted fraction and quantified by UV absorbance on a Nanodrop 2000c. Its CDR3 holds 20 amino acids, cysteine through phenylalanine. Only the CDR3 portion is preserved as DNA: 60 bases, with reading frame beginning at the first base. The germline V gene specifies LGHNA as CDR1 and YNFKEQ as CDR2. Ends trimmed: V by 1 base, J by 0 bases; bases unmatched to a gene: 8.

As concerns this clone: The antigen it binds to is not known. Base qualities are missing; no much larger clone stands one base away.

TCR CDR3 regions were amplified from genomic DNA by multiplex PCR using the deep immunoSEQ assay. Genomic DNA extracted from each cell subset was distributed evenly over all wells of several immunoSEQ 96-well plates, and each plate served as one replicate. For sorted subsets, each replicate PCR was loaded with approximately 200 ng genomic DNA, equivalent to roughly 30,000 T cell genomes. The purified libraries were quantified using a Qubit 3.0 fluorometer, sized with a Bioanalyzer 2100, and then quantified again using the KAPA Library Quantification kit. Every immunoSEQ 96-well plate was sequenced on a separate single-read 150-cycle Illumina NextSeq 550 flow cell. The published analysis was carried out like this. Because the immunoSEQ output included only junctional sequences and no quality scores, the filtering could not be the same as the filtering used for full-length reads. Sequences were annotated with PyIR, a Python wrapper for IgBLAST v1.9, using IMGT germline references to assign V/J genes and CDR3. Any read was removed if the V/J assignment was weak (E-value above 1e-6), the CDR3 was missing, or the read contained stop codons, out-of-frame junctions, or ambiguous translated residues. V3J clonotypes were defined as sequences sharing an identical inferred V gene, J gene, and CDR3 amino acid sequence. Percentage overlap between repertoires was computed as shared unique clonotypes divided by the size of the smaller repertoire. Repertoire richness was assessed with RTK rarefaction, the Chao1 estimator, and Recon v2.1 estimates of unobserved clonotypes. OLGA was used to compute generation probabilities for all TCRbeta clonotypes that the gDNA method yielded from several donors. Entries here come from immuneACCESS through TCRdb and include only in-frame sequences with V and J called. Some clones fail to appear in such tables; in the studies checked, an unresolved V gene covers under half of the shortfall, and the cause of the remainder is unknown. That table is the source of V, J and clone size, and D and trimming were worked out from the DNA. Across this sample there are nearly 1,000,000 clones, with approximately 80% seen only once. The ten largest clones add up to nearly 1.5% of the sample.

The sample was memory CD4+ T cells sorted from blood. The cell subset or site label, read with the paper, signifies: CD45RA-negative fraction. This clonotype originated in a man between 18 and 29 years old in good health. The chain is assembled from TRBV4-2 and TRBJ2-1; the junction holds 14 bases that match TRBD2. The CDR3 is CASSQGLGLAGVSSYNEQFF. The nucleotide sequence reads as follows: TGTGCCAGCAGCCAAGGGTTGGGACTAGCGGGGGTTAGCTCCTACAATGAGCAGTTCTTC.